Below, 21 T cell receptor beta chains from the same sample are listed, as sequenced in a study of shared clonotypes between healthy human individuals. Method: immunoSEQ multiplex PCR; TCRdb's copy keeps in-frame clones and lacks some. The sample has roughly 2,500,000 clones, 93% seen once. Sample: naive CD4+ T cells from PBMCs. As to subset: CD45RA+ positively selected. These receptors all stem from a man between 18 and 29 years old in good health. Some clones in this sample may be carry-over from other donors' samples.

This sequence joins TRBV7-3 and TRBJ2-5; no reliable D call. The CDR3 runs to 14 residues. The V gene's germline CDR1 is SGHTA and CDR2 FQGTGA. The V end lost 5 bases, the J end lost 4 bases, and 14 bases lay between the germline ends. The CDR3: CASSPDVGSETQYF. CDR3 in DNA: TGTGCCAGCAGCCCGGACGTAGGGTCAGAGACCCAGTACTTC.

V gene TRBV14 combines with J gene TRBJ2-5; no clear D. The CDR3 has 15 residues. V was trimmed by 1 base and J by 5 bases, leaving 14 bases between them. The germline V gene encodes CDR1 SGHDN and CDR2 FVKESK. The CDR3 DNA follows: TGTGCCAGCAGCCAAGGATTTCGGCCTCGGGAGACCCAGTACTTC. Its translation is CASSQGFRPRETQYF.

The chain joins TRBV28 to TRBJ2-1; D gene unclear. V shed 8 bases and J shed 4 bases, with 18 bases lying between them. The germline V gene encodes CDR1 MDHEN and CDR2 SYDVKM. This CDR3 comprises 15 residues. The CDR3 region is CASRWRSAIYNEQFF. The DNA of the CDR3 is TGTGCCAGCCGCTGGAGAAGCGCAATATACAATGAGCAGTTCTTC.

This clone showed up just once. CDR3 in amino acids: CASSARTSLPDTQYF. Written as DNA, the CDR3 is TGTGCCAGCAGTGCCAGGACTAGCCTCCCAGATACGCAGTATTTT. This sequence joins TRBV9 and TRBJ2-3, with 8 bases matching TRBD2. With 5 bases clipped from V and 4 bases from J, the junction kept 9 bases outside the gene matches. There are 15 residues in the CDR3. The germline gives CDR1 SGDLS, CDR2 YYNGEE.

The chain is built from TRBV29-1 and TRBJ2-1; D is unresolved. Trimming took off 2 bases at V and 3 bases at J, with 5 bases between the two ends. This CDR3 is 12 amino acids long. CDR1 and CDR2 (germline): SQVTM, ANQGSEA. CDR3 sequence (DNA): TGCAGCGTTGAATTCAGCTACAATGAGCAGTTCTTC. Protein: CSVEFSYNEQFF.

The chain links TRBV2 to TRBJ2-3; a possible D gene is TRBD2 (7 bases). The CDR3 spans 17 residues. Germline CDR1 and CDR2: SNHLY and FYNNEI. V was shortened by 6 bases and J by 8 bases, with 27 bases between the two germline ends. CDR3 in amino acids: CASSRLSGKGVVGTQYF. The CDR3 nucleotides read TGTGCCAGCAGCCGGTTGAGCGGGAAGGGGGTCGTAGGTACGCAGTATTTT.

This clone was seen a handful of times. The chain links TRBV25-1 to TRBJ2-2; the match to TRBD2 covers 7 bases. The CDR3 spans 15 residues. CDR1 MGHDK and CDR2 SYGVNS come from the germline V gene. Trimming took 5 bases from V and 4 from J; bases not matched to a gene: 7. In DNA form, the CDR3 reads TGTGCCAGCAGTTGGGCGGGAGTGGGCACCGGGGAGCTGTTTTTT. Its protein product is CASSWAGVGTGELFF. The full variable domain, rest sourced from reference TRBV25-1 and TRBJ2-2, is EADIYQTPRYLVIGTGKKITLECSQTMGHDKMYWYQQDPGMELHLIHYSYGVNSTEKGDLSSESTVSRIRTEHFPLTLESARPSHTSQYLCASSWAGVGTGELFFGEGSRLTVL.

This clone was observed once. Other DNA sequences in this sample translate to the same CDR3. The chain links TRBV5-4 to TRBJ2-3; TRBD1 might be the D (6 bases). In germline, CDR1 is SGHNT, CDR2 YYREEE (reference sequence). This CDR3 comprises 13 residues. V shed 4 bases and J shed 3 bases, with 9 bases lying between them. The CDR3 spells CASSPGTTDTQYF. CDR3 DNA: TGTGCCAGCAGCCCCGGGACAACAGATACGCAGTATTTT.

About this clone itself: A junction end diverges from the germline sequence, so it may reflect a read error. The gene calls are TRBV7-3 and TRBJ2-4; 7 positions agree with TRBD1. Germline CDR1 is SGHTA and CDR2 is FQGTGA. This CDR3 has 13 residues. Here the CDR3 DNA reads TGTGCCAGCAGCTTAACGAAGGGGACAGTGTTGAACTTC. This gives the protein CASSLTKGTVLNF.

The chain uses TRBV4-1 and TRBJ2-1; unclear D gene. Germline V CDR1 and CDR2: MGHRA, YSYEKL. This CDR3 region has 12 residues. Between the trimmed V and J ends, which lost 1 base and 12 bases, there was a span of 10 bases. The CDR3 spells CASSQVSAGQFF. The CDR3 bases are TGCGCCAGCAGCCAAGTCTCGGCTGGGCAGTTCTTC.

The chain couples TRBV7-3 to TRBJ2-3; tentatively, D is TRBD1 (5 bases). V lost 4 bases and J lost 3, with 8 bases in between. This CDR3 has 13 amino acids. Germline values: CDR1 SGHTA, CDR2 FQGTGA. In DNA, the CDR3 is TGTGCCAGCAGCTCCGCAGGGACAGATACGCAGTATTTT. Translated: CASSSAGTDTQYF.

The V call is TRBV30, the J call TRBJ2-1; no firm D call. The CDR3 sequence is 13 residues long. Germline V gene data show CDR1 as GTSNPN and CDR2 as SVGIG (reference sequence). V shed 0 bases and J shed 5 bases, with 8 bases lying between them. The chain's CDR3 is CAWSVQRNNEQFF. The CDR3 coding sequence is TGTGCCTGGAGTGTACAGCGAAACAATGAGCAGTTCTTC. The whole variable domain, remainder taken from reference TRBV30 and TRBJ2-1, is SQTIHQWPATLVQPVGSPLSLECTVEGTSNPNLYWYRQAAGRGLQLLFYSVGIGQISSEVPQNLSASRPQDRQFILSSKKLLLSDSGFYLCAWSVQRNNEQFFGPGTRLTVL.

This clone was found once. The chain uses TRBV6-1 and TRBJ1-5; D perhaps matches TRBD1 (6 bases). Trimming stripped 6 bases from V and 6 bases from J, with 15 bases between. The CDR3 is 14 residues long. Per germline, CDR1 MNHNS and CDR2 SASEGT. CDR3 residues: CASRNTGSSQPQHF. The CDR3 coding sequence is TGTGCCAGCAGAAACACAGGGTCAAGTCAGCCCCAGCATTTT.

CDR3 coding DNA: TGTGCCAGCAGCTTAGGGGGACAGGGGCACCAGAACACTGAAGCTTTCTTT. Protein product: CASSLGGQGHQNTEAFF. The J gene is TRBJ1-1, the V gene TRBV11-3; 10 positions match TRBD1. The CDR3 runs to 17 residues. In germline, CDR1 is SGHNT, CDR2 YENEEA. V shed 1 base and J 1 base; nucleotides not matched to a gene: 6.

As for this clone: This specimen includes other DNA sequences encoding the same CDR3. The CDR3 loop reads CASSLGGYEQYF. DNA of the CDR3: TGTGCCAGCAGCTTGGGGGGCTACGAGCAGTACTTC. The V gene is TRBV5-4, the J gene TRBJ2-7; D is ambiguous. V shed 0 bases and J shed 3 bases, with 4 bases lying between them. CDR3 length: 12 residues. Germline CDR1 SGHNT, CDR2 YYREEE (reference sequence).

With respect to this clone: Other DNA sequences from this sample encode an identical CDR3 as well. The chain recombines TRBV5-1 with TRBJ1-4, with unresolved D. V shed 0 bases and J shed 8 bases, with 8 bases lying between them. Germline V lookup: CDR1 SGHRS, CDR2 YFSETQ. The CDR3 has 13 amino acids. The CDR3 loop is CASSLGGSEKLFF. In DNA form, the CDR3 reads TGCGCCAGCAGCTTGGGGGGAAGCGAAAAACTGTTTTTT.

The J gene is TRBJ2-3, the V gene TRBV7-2; no definite D call. CDR3 length: 13 amino acids. Germline lookup yields CDR1 SGHTA and CDR2 FQGNSA. The germline V and J ends were trimmed by 1 base and 8 bases, with 10 bases remaining between them. The CDR3 protein is CASSLVAETTQYF. In DNA form, the CDR3 reads TGTGCCAGCAGCTTAGTTGCGGAAACTACGCAGTATTTT.

The chain has TRBV18 and TRBJ2-5; D perhaps matches TRBD1 (5 bases). V was clipped by 6 bases and J by 1 base, with 12 bases between them. The CDR3 totals 14 residues. In germline, CDR1 is KGHSH, CDR2 LQKENI. The CDR3 spells CASSLWTTQETQYF. The CDR3 nucleotides are TGTGCCAGCTCCCTGTGGACAACCCAAGAGACCCAGTACTTC.

The chain is built from TRBV9 and TRBJ2-5; TRBD1 matches 8 bases. The CDR3 sequence is 15 residues long. Trimming at V came to 3 bases and at J to 4 bases, leaving 8 bases not matched to a gene. Germline CDR1 is SGDLS and CDR2 is YYNGEE. For the CDR3, the DNA is TGTGCCAGCAGCGACCGACGGGGGACAGGAGAGACCCAGTACTTC. This sequence encodes CASSDRRGTGETQYF.

The chain combines TRBV28 with TRBJ2-6, with a weak D call TRBD2 (6 bases). The germline V gene encodes CDR1 MDHEN and CDR2 SYDVKM. The CDR3 has 15 residues. The ends were cut back, 7 bases at V and 2 bases at J, with 12 bases in the middle. The CDR3 region is CASTLGGAGANVLTF. The CDR3, as DNA: TGTGCCAGCACTCTTGGAGGGGCTGGGGCCAACGTCCTGACTTTC.

The V call is TRBV9, the J call TRBJ1-4, with 12 bases that match TRBD1. The germline gives CDR1 SGDLS, CDR2 YYNGEE. V gave up 4 bases and J gave up 7 bases; unmatched junction bases: 2. The CDR3 runs to 14 residues. CDR3 bases: TGTGCCAGCAGCCGGGACAGGGGGCCTGAAAAACTGTTTTTT. Its protein product is CASSRDRGPEKLFF.